This T cell receptor beta chain was retrieved from a study of sequential checkpoint blockade in melanoma. The method was immunoSEQ multiplex PCR; TCRdb's version includes in-frame clones alone and lacks a portion of them. The data hold some 15,000 clones, with around 94% observed a single time. Regarding treatment: randomized to nivolumab then ipilimumab (arm A) or the reverse (arm B). Live CD3+CD8+ CD19− CD56− cells were sorted from PBMCs. This receptor was obtained from a human donor with melanoma. The source was CD8+ T cells sorted from blood (inferred from file names), collected from a patient given nivolumab and ipilimumab in sequence.

CDR3 protein: CASSFPRYEQYF. The CDR3 region has the DNA TGTGCCAGCAGCTTTCCCCGCTACGAGCAGTACTTC. This chain connects TRBV7-8 to TRBJ2-7; D gene ambiguous. The CDR3 length is 12 residues. Germline V CDR1 and CDR2: SGHVS, FQNEAQ. The V and J ends lost 3 bases and 3 bases respectively, with 6 bases between them.